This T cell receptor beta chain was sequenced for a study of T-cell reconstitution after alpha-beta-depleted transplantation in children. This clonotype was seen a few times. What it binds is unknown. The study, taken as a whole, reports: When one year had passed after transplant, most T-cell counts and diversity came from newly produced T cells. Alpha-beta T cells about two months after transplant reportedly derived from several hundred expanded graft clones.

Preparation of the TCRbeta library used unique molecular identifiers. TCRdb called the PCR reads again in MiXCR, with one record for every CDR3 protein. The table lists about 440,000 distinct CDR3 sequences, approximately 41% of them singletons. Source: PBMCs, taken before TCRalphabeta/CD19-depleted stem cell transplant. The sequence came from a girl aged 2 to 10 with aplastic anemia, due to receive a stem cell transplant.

The CDR3 nucleotides are TGTGCCAGCTCACCTCAGGGACAGGTCGGCGAGCAGTACTTC. Residues: CASSPQGQVGEQYF. V gene TRBV18 combines with J gene TRBJ2-7; 8 nucleotides agree with TRBD1. This CDR3 has 14 residues. Germline CDR1 KGHSH, CDR2 LQKENI. J was trimmed by 6 bases and V by 3 bases; bases with no gene match: 7. The full variable domain, with the rest looked up from reference TRBV18 and TRBJ2-7, is NAGVMQNPRHLVRRRGQEARLRCSPMKGHSHVYWYRQLPEEGLKFMVYLQKENIIDESGMPKERFSAEFPKEGPSILRIQQVVRGDSAAYFCASSPQGQVGEQYFGPGTRLTVT.